This T cell receptor beta chain came from a study of blood T cell repertoires in COVID-19. CDR1 and CDR2 from the germline V gene are SNHLY and FYNNEI. The CDR3 runs to 14 residues. V shed 6 bases and J 4 bases; nucleotides not matched to a gene: 7. Here immunoSEQ multiplex PCR was the method, and the copy in TCRdb shows in-frame clones only, minus some. The profile shows fewer than 250,000 clones, 70% to 90% of them singletons. The chain uses TRBV2 and TRBJ1-2, with 8 bases lining up with TRBD1. Sequences were obtained from peripheral blood. This clonotype was obtained from a woman in her sixties or seventies with active or convalescent COVID-19. CDR3 residues: CASRPTGDRYGYTF. DNA for the CDR3: TGTGCCAGCAGGCCGACAGGGGACCGCTATGGCTACACCTTC.